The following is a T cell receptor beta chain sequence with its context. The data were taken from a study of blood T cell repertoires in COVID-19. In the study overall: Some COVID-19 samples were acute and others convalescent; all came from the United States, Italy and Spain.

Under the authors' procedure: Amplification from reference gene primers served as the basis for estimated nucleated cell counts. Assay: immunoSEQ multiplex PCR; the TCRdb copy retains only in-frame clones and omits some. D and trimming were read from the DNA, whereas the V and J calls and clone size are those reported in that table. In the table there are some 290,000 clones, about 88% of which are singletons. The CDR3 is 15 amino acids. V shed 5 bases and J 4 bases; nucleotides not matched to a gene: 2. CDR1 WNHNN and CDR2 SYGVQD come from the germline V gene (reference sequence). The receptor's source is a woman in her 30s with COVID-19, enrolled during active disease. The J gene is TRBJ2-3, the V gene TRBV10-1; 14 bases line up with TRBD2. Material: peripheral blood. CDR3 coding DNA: TGCGCCAGCAGTAGGACTAGCGGGAGGTCAGATACGCAGTATTTT. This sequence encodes CASSRTSGRSDTQYF.